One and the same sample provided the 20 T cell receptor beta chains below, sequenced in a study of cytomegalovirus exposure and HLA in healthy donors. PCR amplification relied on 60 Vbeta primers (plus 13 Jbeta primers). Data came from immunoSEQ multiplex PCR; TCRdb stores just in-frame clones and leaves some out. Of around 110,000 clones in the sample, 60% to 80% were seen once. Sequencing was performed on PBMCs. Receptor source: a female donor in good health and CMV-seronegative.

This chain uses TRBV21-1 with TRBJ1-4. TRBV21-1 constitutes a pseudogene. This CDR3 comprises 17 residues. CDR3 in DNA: TGTGCCAGCAGCGAACTACTCGGGGGGCTGAATAATGAAAAACTGTTTTTT. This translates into CASSELLGGLNNEKLFF.

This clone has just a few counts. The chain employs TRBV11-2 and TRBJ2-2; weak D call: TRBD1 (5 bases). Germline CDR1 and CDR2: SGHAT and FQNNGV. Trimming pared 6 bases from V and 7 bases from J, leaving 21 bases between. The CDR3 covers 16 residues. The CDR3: CASRSRRAGADGELFF. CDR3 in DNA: TGTGCCAGCAGGAGCCGCAGGGCAGGAGCCGACGGGGAGCTGTTTTTT.

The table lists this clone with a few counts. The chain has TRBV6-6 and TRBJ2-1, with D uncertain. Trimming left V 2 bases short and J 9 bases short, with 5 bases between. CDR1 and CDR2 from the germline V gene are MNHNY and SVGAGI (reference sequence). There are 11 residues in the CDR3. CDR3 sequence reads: CASSYSSEQFF. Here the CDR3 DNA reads TGTGCCAGCAGTTACAGTAGTGAGCAGTTCTTC.

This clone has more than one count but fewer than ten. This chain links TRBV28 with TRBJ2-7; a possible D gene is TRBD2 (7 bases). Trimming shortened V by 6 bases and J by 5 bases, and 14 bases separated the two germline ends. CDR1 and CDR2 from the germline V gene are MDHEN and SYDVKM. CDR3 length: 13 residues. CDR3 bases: TGTGCCAGCAGAGTCCCGGGGGGCCACGAGCAGTACTTC. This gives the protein CASRVPGGHEQYF.

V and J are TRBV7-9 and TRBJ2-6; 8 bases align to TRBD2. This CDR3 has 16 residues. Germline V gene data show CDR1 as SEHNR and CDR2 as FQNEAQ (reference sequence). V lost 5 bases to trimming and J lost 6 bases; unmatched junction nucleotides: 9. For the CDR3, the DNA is TGTGCCAGCAGCCCTACCGGGGGGGGCAAGGCCAACGTCCTGACTTTC. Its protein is CASSPTGGGKANVLTF.

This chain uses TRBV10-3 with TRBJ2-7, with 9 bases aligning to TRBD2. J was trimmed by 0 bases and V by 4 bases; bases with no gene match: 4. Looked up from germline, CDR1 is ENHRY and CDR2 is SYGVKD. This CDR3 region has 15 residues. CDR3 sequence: CAISVGGRDSYEQYF. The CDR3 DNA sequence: TGTGCCATCAGTGTTGGCGGGAGGGACTCCTACGAGCAGTACTTC.

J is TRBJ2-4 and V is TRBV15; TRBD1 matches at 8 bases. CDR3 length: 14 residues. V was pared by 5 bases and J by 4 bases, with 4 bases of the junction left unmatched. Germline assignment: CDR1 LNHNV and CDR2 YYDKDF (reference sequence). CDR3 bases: TGTGCCACCAGCGAAGGACAGGGAAAAAACATTCAGTACTTC. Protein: CATSEGQGKNIQYF. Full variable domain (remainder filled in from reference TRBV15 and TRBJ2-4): DAMVIQNPRYQVTQFGKPVTLSCSQTLNHNVMYWYQQKSSQAPKLLFHYYDKDFNNEADTPDNFQSRRPNTSFCFLDIRSPGLGDTAMYLCATSEGQGKNIQYFGAGTRLSVL.

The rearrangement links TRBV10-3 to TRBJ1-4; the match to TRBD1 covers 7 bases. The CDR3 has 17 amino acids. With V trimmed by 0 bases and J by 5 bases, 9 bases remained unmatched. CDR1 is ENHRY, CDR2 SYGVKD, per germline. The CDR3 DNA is TGTGCCATCAGTGAGTCGAACCCAGGGGGGAGGAATGAAAAACTGTTTTTT. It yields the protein CAISESNPGGRNEKLFF.

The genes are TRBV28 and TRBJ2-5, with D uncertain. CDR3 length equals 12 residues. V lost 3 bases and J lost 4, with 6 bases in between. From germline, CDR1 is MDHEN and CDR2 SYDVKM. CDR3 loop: CASSFNRETQYF. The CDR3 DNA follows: TGTGCCAGCAGTTTTAACAGAGAGACCCAGTACTTC.

CDR3 sequence (DNA): TGTGCCATCAGATCGCGGGCGAACACCGGGGAGCTGTTTTTT. It yields the protein CAIRSRANTGELFF. The V gene is TRBV10-3, the J gene TRBJ2-2, with D maybe TRBD2 (5 bases). Germline V lookup: CDR1 ENHRY, CDR2 SYGVKD. The ends were cut back, 6 bases at V and 0 bases at J, with 8 bases in the middle. This CDR3 comprises 14 residues.

The CDR3 bases are TGTGCCAGCAGTAGCGGGAGTCGGGCAGATACGCAGTATTTT. Its protein is CASSSGSRADTQYF. The rearrangement joins TRBV2 to TRBJ2-3; 8 bases align to TRBD2. Germline V gene data show CDR1 as SNHLY and CDR2 as FYNNEI. The J segment lost 4 bases and the V segment lost 5 bases, leaving 5 bases of the junction unmatched. This CDR3 region has 14 residues.

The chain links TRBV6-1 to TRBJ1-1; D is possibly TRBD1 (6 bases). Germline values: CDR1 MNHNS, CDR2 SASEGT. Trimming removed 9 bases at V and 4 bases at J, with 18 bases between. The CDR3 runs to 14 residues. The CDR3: CASSPFGTSTEAFF. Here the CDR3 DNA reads TGTGCCAGTTCCCCTTTTGGGACAAGCACTGAAGCTTTCTTT.

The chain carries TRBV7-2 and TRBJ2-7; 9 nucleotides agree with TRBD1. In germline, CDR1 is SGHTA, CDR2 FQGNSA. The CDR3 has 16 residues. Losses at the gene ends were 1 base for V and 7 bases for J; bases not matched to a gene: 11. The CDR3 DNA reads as TGTGCCAGCAGCTTAGTGCCCTCAGGACAGGGGCGGGAGCAGTACTTC. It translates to CASSLVPSGQGREQYF.

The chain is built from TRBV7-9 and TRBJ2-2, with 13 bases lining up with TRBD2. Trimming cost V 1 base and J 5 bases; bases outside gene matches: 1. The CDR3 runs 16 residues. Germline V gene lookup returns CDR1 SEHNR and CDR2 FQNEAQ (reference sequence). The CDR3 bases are TGTGCCAGCAGCTTAGGACTAGCGGGAGGTACCGGGGAGCTGTTTTTT. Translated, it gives CASSLGLAGGTGELFF.

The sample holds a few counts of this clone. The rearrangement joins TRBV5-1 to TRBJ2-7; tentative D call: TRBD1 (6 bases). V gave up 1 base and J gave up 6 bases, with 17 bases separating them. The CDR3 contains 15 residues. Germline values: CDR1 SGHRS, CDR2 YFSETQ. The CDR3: CASSLTSSGATEQYF. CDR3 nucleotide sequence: TGCGCCAGCAGCTTGACTTCCTCAGGGGCGACCGAGCAGTACTTC.

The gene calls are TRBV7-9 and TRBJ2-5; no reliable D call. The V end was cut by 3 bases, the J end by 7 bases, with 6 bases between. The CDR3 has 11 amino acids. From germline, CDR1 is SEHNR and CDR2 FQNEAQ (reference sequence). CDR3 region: CASSFGATQYF. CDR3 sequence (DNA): TGTGCCAGCAGCTTCGGTGCGACCCAGTACTTC.

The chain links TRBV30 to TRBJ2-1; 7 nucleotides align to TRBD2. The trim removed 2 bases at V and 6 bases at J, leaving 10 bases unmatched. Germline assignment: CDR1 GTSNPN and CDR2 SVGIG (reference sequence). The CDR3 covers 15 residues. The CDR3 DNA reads TGTGCCTGGAGTCCCCGGGACTACTTTCGCAATGAGCAGTTCTTC. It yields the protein CAWSPRDYFRNEQFF.

For the CDR3, the DNA is TGTGCCAGCAGCTTATTCCGCCGGGATGAGCAGTTCTTC. Its protein product is CASSLFRRDEQFF. The chain couples TRBV11-3 to TRBJ2-1, with D hard to call. This CDR3 region has 13 residues. Germline CDR1 reads SGHNT; CDR2 reads YENEEA. Trimming cost V 2 bases and J 8 bases, with 10 bases left between them.

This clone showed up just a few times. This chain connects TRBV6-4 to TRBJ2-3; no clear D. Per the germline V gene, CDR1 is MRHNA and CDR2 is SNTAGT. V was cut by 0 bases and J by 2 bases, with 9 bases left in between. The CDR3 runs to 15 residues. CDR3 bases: TGTGCCAGCAGTGACTCGGCGGAGACCACAGATACGCAGTATTTT. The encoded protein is CASSDSAETTDTQYF.

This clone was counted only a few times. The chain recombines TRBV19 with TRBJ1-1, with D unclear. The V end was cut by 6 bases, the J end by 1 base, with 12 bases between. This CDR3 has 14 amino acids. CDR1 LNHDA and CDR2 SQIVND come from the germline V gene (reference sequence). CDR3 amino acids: CASRTLEWNTEAFF. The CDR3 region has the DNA TGTGCCAGTAGAACCCTAGAGTGGAACACTGAAGCTTTCTTT. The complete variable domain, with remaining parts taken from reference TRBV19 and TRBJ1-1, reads DGGITQSPKYLFRKEGQNVTLSCEQNLNHDAMYWYRQDPGQGLRLIYYSQIVNDFQKGDIAEGYSVSREKKESFPLTVTSAQKNPTAFYLCASRTLEWNTEAFFGQGTRLTVV.